These 18 T cell receptor beta chains were all obtained from the same sample, sequenced in a study of regulatory T cells in long-lasting Graves disease. The sample's time point: newly diagnosed GD, antithyroid drugs for less than 3 months. PBMC RNA was the source of the TCR library. Combining iRepertoire HTBI primers with Arm-PCR of CDR3 regions, the authors built TCR beta libraries. TCRdb re-called the multiplex PCR reads through MiXCR, storing one row per CDR3 protein. The sample gives a few hundred thousand distinct CDR3 sequences, 16% of which show up once; roughly 27% is in the top ten. In addition, the sample was reused for a study of T cells in Graves' hyperthyroidism and ophthalmopathy.

The sequences come from peripheral blood mononuclear cells (PBMCs), collected at new diagnosis, from a patient treated with antithyroid drugs. These receptors came from a man aged 40-49 years with Graves disease.

Ten or more counts support this clonotype. The genes are TRBV27 and TRBJ2-1; unclear D gene. The J call is uncertain, as TRBJ2-5 better fits the DNA end. CDR3 length: 11 residues. Germline lookup yields CDR1 MNHEY and CDR2 SMNVEV (reference sequence). The CDR3 DNA reads as TGTGCCAGCAGTTATAGTGGGACCCAGTACTTC. It codes for CASSYSGTQYF.

The V and J genes are TRBV6-2 or TRBV6-3 and TRBJ1-1; D not certain. V dropped 2 bases and J dropped 3 bases, with 7 bases sitting between them. Germline CDR1 is MNHEY and CDR2 is SVGEGT. This CDR3 comprises 13 residues. DNA of the CDR3: TGTGCCAGCAGTTACGAGGCAGACACTGAAGCTTTCTTT. Amino acid sequence: CASSYEADTEAFF.

The chain uses TRBV10-3 and TRBJ2-1, with TRBD1 matching over 8 bases. The V and J ends lost 4 bases and 8 bases, in that order; junction bases with no gene match: 7. This CDR3 contains 14 residues. CDR1 and CDR2 from the germline V gene are ENHRY and SYGVKD. CDR3 sequence (DNA): TGTGCCATCAGTGGGACAGGGAGTGGAGATGAGCAGTTCTTC. It specifies CAISGTGSGDEQFF.

This clonotype was observed at least ten times. This chain links TRBV5-1 with TRBJ2-5; D gene uncertain. The length of the CDR3 is 15 residues. V was cut by 0 bases and J by 5 bases, with 14 bases left in between. Germline CDR1 and CDR2: SGHRS and YFSETQ. The CDR3 sequence is CASSLGGEMLETQYF. For the CDR3, the DNA is TGCGCCAGCAGCTTGGGAGGCGAGATGTTGGAGACCCAGTACTTC.

There are a few counts of this clonotype. A much larger clone differs from this one at a single base, so this may be a read error. This sequence joins TRBV2 and TRBJ1-2; D is possibly TRBD1 (5 bases). V was pared by 4 bases and J by 7 bases, with 16 bases between. The CDR3 has 14 amino acids. Germline CDR1 reads SNHLY; CDR2 reads FYNNEI. In DNA, the CDR3 is TGTGCCAGCAGTGGCAGGGTCCCAGCGTGTGGCTACACCTTC. It specifies CASSGRVPACGYTF.

This clonotype occurred many times. V and J are TRBV7-3 and TRBJ2-5, with D perhaps matching TRBD1 or TRBD2 (5 bases each). There are 14 residues in the CDR3. Germline-derived CDR1 and CDR2 are SGHTA and FQGTGA. V lost 1 base and J 5 bases, leaving 11 bases between the germline ends. CDR3 amino acids: CASSLRNGAETQYF. DNA for the CDR3: TGTGCCAGCAGCTTAAGGAACGGGGCGGAGACCCAGTACTTC.

There are many counts of this clonotype. This sequence joins TRBV4-3 and TRBJ2-2; unclear D gene. Germline CDR1 and CDR2: LGHNA and YSLEER. CDR3 length equals 14 residues. Trimming took off 3 bases at V and 1 base at J, with 6 bases between the two ends. This CDR3 is CASSHFENTGELFF. The CDR3, as DNA: TGCGCCAGCAGCCACTTTGAGAACACCGGGGAGCTGTTTTTT.

The table lists this clonotype with many counts. The chain recombines TRBV20-1 with TRBJ1-1, with TRBD1 as a possible D gene (5 bases). V shed 0 bases and J shed 3 bases, with 11 bases lying between them. Germline V gene sequence: CDR1 DFQATT, CDR2 SNEGSKA (reference sequence). The CDR3 has 14 residues. DNA of the CDR3: TGCAGTGCTAGAGATGGTTGGGGGTACACTGAAGCTTTCTTT. This gives the protein CSARDGWGYTEAFF.

In its sample, this clonotype was seen once. A far larger clone is only one base removed, so a read error is likely. The conserved phenylalanine or tryptophan is not found at the CDR3 terminus, so this likely reflects a read error. The chain joins TRBV12-3 or TRBV12-4 to TRBJ1-5; 7 nucleotides match TRBD1. The CDR3 spans 13 residues. The V gene end was trimmed by 5 bases and the J gene end by 7 bases; junction bases not matched to a gene: 5. The CDR3 is CASSPDRPQPQHS. CDR3 nucleotide sequence: TGTGCCAGCAGTCCGGACAGGCCCCAGCCCCAGCATTCT.

This clonotype was counted ten times or more. The J gene is TRBJ2-7, the V gene TRBV30; perhaps TRBD1 as D (6 bases). CDR1 GTSNPN and CDR2 SVGIG come from the germline V gene (reference sequence). The CDR3 is 12 residues long. With 3 bases removed from V and 7 bases from J, the gap between germline ends came to 13 bases. The CDR3 reads CAWRRWGTEQYF. In DNA form, the CDR3 reads TGTGCCTGGAGGAGGTGGGGGACAGAGCAGTACTTC.

Ten or more counts support this clonotype. The rearrangement uses TRBV5-1 and TRBJ2-1, with no clear D. From germline, CDR1 is SGHRS and CDR2 YFSETQ. CDR3 length: 15 residues. V gave up 0 bases and J gave up 4 bases, with 11 bases separating them. The CDR3 region has the DNA TGCGCCAGCAGCTTGGCCGATGCTAGATACAATGAGCAGTTCTTC. Encoded protein: CASSLADARYNEQFF.

This clonotype was seen ten or more times. This rearrangement joins TRBV7-8 to TRBJ2-1; the match to TRBD2 covers 9 bases. J was trimmed by 8 bases and V by 6 bases; bases with no gene match: 11. Germline CDR1 is SGHVS and CDR2 is FQNEAQ. The CDR3 loop spans 15 amino acids. CDR3 protein: CASSRTGTSRDEQFF. The CDR3 DNA sequence: TGTGCCAGCAGTCGGACCGGGACTAGCAGGGATGAGCAGTTCTTC.

On this clonotype: Just one base apart from a much larger clone, this may be a read error. The chain employs TRBV6-1 and TRBJ1-1; D not certain. This CDR3 comprises 15 residues. Trimming removed 3 bases from V and 1 base from J, with 12 bases in between. Per the germline V gene, CDR1 is MNHNS and CDR2 is SASEGT. CDR3 nucleotide sequence: TGTGCCAGCAGTGATCGAGGGTGGCAGAACACTGAAGCTTTCTTT. Translation: CASSDRGWQNTEAFF.

This clonotype was counted at least ten times. At one end, the junction sequence differs from germline, possibly due to a read error. The V call is TRBV28, the J call TRBJ2-3; no clear D. Germline assignment: CDR1 MDHEN and CDR2 SYDVKM. There are 16 residues in the CDR3. CDR3 amino acids: CANSFGPLDRADTQYF. The CDR3 nucleotides read TGTGCCAACAGTTTCGGGCCTCTAGATAGGGCAGATACGCAGTATTTT.

The chain recombines TRBV5-1 with TRBJ2-5; possibly TRBD2 for D (6 bases). With 0 bases removed from V and 1 base from J, the gap between germline ends came to 7 bases. Germline values: CDR1 SGHRS, CDR2 YFSETQ. The CDR3 is 14 residues long. CDR3 sequence: CASSLGGTQETQYF. The CDR3 DNA reads TGCGCCAGCAGCTTGGGCGGGACCCAAGAGACCCAGTACTTC.

A remark on this clonotype: This clone may be a read error of a much larger clone one base away. This chain uses TRBV13 with TRBJ2-3, with D possibly being TRBD1 or TRBD2 (5 bases each). Germline values: CDR1 PRHDT, CDR2 FYEKMQ (reference sequence). CDR3 length equals 16 residues. V was shortened by 3 bases and J by 5 bases, with 18 bases between the two germline ends. This CDR3 is CASSLRLGETGDTQYF. The DNA of the CDR3 is TGTGCCAGCAGCTTGAGGCTGGGGGAGACGGGAGATACGCAGTATTTT.

This clonotype showed up just a few times. V and J are TRBV4-1 and TRBJ2-7; TRBD1 aligns across 8 bases. The CDR3 has 16 residues. The germline V gene has CDR1 MGHRA and CDR2 YSYEKL. V lost 0 bases and J lost 4; bases outside the gene matches: 8. The CDR3 nucleotides are TGCGCCAGCAGCCAAGACCTGCTCAGGGGGCAGTACGAGCAGTACTTC. It specifies CASSQDLLRGQYEQYF.

This clonotype was observed a few times. The genes are TRBV11-3 and TRBJ2-2, with 8 bases fitting TRBD2. The CDR3 consists of 16 residues. V lost 4 bases to trimming and J lost 3 bases; unmatched junction nucleotides: 7. From germline, CDR1 is SGHNT and CDR2 YENEEA. The DNA of the CDR3 is TGTGCCAGCAGCTCGGGGGGGGCTGATGACACCGGGGAGCTGTTTTTT. It is translated as CASSSGGADDTGELFF. Full variable domain (rest looked up from reference TRBV11-3 and TRBJ2-2): EAGVVQSPRYKIIEKKQPVAFWCNPISGHNTLYWYLQNLGQGPELLIRYENEEAVDDSQLPKDRFSAERLKGVDSTLKIQPAELGDSAVYLCASSSGGADDTGELFFGEGSRLTVL.